A few counts support the clone carrying this T cell receptor beta chain. Unique molecular identifiers tagged the TCRbeta library. TCRdb re-called the PCR reads through MiXCR, storing one row per CDR3 protein. The data contain approximately 1,000,000 distinct CDR3 sequences, around 30% of them singletons. This sample is drawn from a study of T-cell reconstitution after alpha-beta-depleted transplantation in children. Trimming at V came to 4 bases and at J to 4 bases, leaving 8 bases not matched to a gene. Germline V lookup: CDR1 MGHRA, CDR2 YSYEKL. CDR3 length equals 16 residues. Sequencing used PBMCs, mostly from graft donor cells, obtained 360 days after TCRalphabeta/CD19-depleted stem cell transplant. This receptor was identified in a boy under two years old who had a stem cell transplant for SCID, so the T cells may come from the graft donor. The genes are TRBV4-1 and TRBJ2-1; TRBD2 aligns across 9 bases. The CDR3 DNA reads as TGCGCCAGCAGCCCCTCAGGGACTAGCTCTTACAATGAGCAGTTCTTC. The encoded protein is CASSPSGTSSYNEQFF.